The next 18 T cell receptor beta chains were all read from a single sample in a study of CD8 T cells in ankylosing spondylitis. TCRdb re-analysed the 5' RACE reads in MiXCR, keeping a single row per CDR3 protein. Among some 42,000 distinct CDR3 sequences listed, 2.5% to 3.5% were seen once. Material for sequencing was blood, either unsorted or a sorted T cell fraction (not recorded which). These receptors came from a male donor with ankylosing spondylitis or in good health (not recorded which).

The rearrangement joins TRBV9 to TRBJ2-7, with no clear D. The CDR3 extends over 13 amino acids. Germline V CDR1 and CDR2: SGDLS, YYNGEE. Between the trimmed V and J ends, which lost 0 bases and 7 bases, there was a span of 11 bases. CDR3 bases: TGTGCCAGCAGCGTAGCTCCCCCGGAGGAGCAGTACTTC. The encoded protein is CASSVAPPEEQYF.

There are many counts of this clonotype. V is TRBV9 and J is TRBJ2-5, with 12 bases identical to TRBD2. After removal of 0 bases from V and 5 bases from J, the junction contained 8 bases not matched to a gene. The length of the CDR3 is 17 residues. CDR1 and CDR2 from the germline V gene are SGDLS and YYNGEE. CDR3 in DNA: TGTGCCAGCAGCGTAGGGGCTAGCGGGAGGGCCCAGGAGACCCAGTACTTC. Protein sequence: CASSVGASGRAQETQYF.

In this sample, this clonotype turned up many times. The chain couples TRBV9 to TRBJ2-6; no definite D call. The ends were cut back, 3 bases at V and 2 bases at J, with 9 bases in the middle. The CDR3 sequence is 15 residues long. In germline, CDR1 is SGDLS, CDR2 YYNGEE. The chain's CDR3 is CASSADGTGANVLTF. For the CDR3, the DNA is TGTGCCAGCAGCGCGGATGGGACTGGGGCCAACGTCCTGACTTTC.

This clonotype occurred many times. The chain joins TRBV9 to TRBJ1-6, with a tentative D call TRBD1 (5 bases). Germline V CDR1 and CDR2: SGDLS, YYNGEE. V shed 3 bases and J shed 1 base, with 23 bases lying between them. The CDR3 is 20 amino acids. CDR3 amino acids: CASSEDPSRPGRSYNSPLHF. The CDR3 DNA reads TGTGCCAGCAGCGAGGACCCCAGTCGGCCAGGGAGATCCTATAATTCACCCCTCCACTTT.

Many counts were recorded for this clonotype. J is TRBJ2-7 and V is TRBV9; a possible D gene is TRBD2 (5 bases). Germline CDR1 and CDR2: SGDLS and YYNGEE. This CDR3 is built from 15 residues. The ends were cut back, 4 bases at V and 2 bases at J, with 16 bases in the middle. The CDR3 region is CASSTRDNSPYEQYF. The CDR3 DNA is TGTGCCAGCAGCACCCGGGATAACTCACCCTACGAGCAGTACTTC.

This clonotype has a count of ten or more. The V and J genes are TRBV9 and TRBJ2-5; maybe TRBD1 (6 bases). Germline CDR1 and CDR2: SGDLS and YYNGEE. V lost 4 bases and J lost 1, with 17 bases in between. This CDR3 is built from 16 residues. The DNA for the CDR3 is TGTGCCAGCAGCCCTCGGACAGTTTCCACCCAAGAGACCCAGTACTTC. Protein product: CASSPRTVSTQETQYF.

This clonotype occurred many times. The chain uses TRBV9 and TRBJ2-1, with TRBD2 matching 8 bases. The CDR3 consists of 16 residues. Trimming removed 0 bases from V and 6 bases from J; junction bases left unmatched: 8. The germline CDR1 and CDR2 sequences are SGDLS and YYNGEE. The DNA of the CDR3 is TGTGCCAGCAGCGTAGGGGGTAGCGGGGTGATCAATGAGCAGTTCTTC. Translating gives CASSVGGSGVINEQFF.

In this sample, this clonotype turned up many times. This rearrangement joins TRBV9 to TRBJ2-2; 7 bases are shared with TRBD2. V trimming: 0 bases; J trimming: 0 bases; junction bases outside the gene matches: 8. Germline V gene sequence: CDR1 SGDLS, CDR2 YYNGEE. CDR3 length: 18 residues. The CDR3 spells CASSVDGGGSANTGELFF. CDR3 coding DNA: TGTGCCAGCAGCGTAGATGGCGGGGGATCGGCGAACACCGGGGAGCTGTTTTTT.

As regards this clonotype: A read error may explain this, as a much larger clone is one base away. This chain links TRBV9 with TRBJ1-2; a possible D gene is TRBD1 (6 bases). Between the trimmed V and J ends, which lost 6 bases and 6 bases, there was a span of 15 bases. The CDR3 runs 13 residues. Germline V gives CDR1 SGDLS, CDR2 YYNGEE. This CDR3 is CASKRGAEDGYTF. The CDR3 region has the DNA TGTGCCAGCAAGAGGGGGGCTGAGGATGGCTACACCTTC.

This clonotype was picked up many times. The rearrangement joins TRBV9 to TRBJ2-3; TRBD2 agrees at 7 bases. Trimming took 2 bases from V and 10 from J; bases not matched to a gene: 4. There are 12 residues in the CDR3. CDR1 and CDR2 (germline): SGDLS, YYNGEE. CDR3 nucleotide sequence: TGTGCCAGCAGCGTCAGGGAGGGCGCGCAGTATTTT. Amino acid sequence: CASSVREGAQYF.

This clonotype has ten or more counts. The chain has TRBV9 and TRBJ1-3; D is undetermined. CDR3 length: 15 residues. CDR1 is SGDLS, CDR2 YYNGEE, per germline. V was trimmed by 0 bases and J by 4 bases, leaving 11 bases between them. The CDR3 sequence is CASSVDGFAGNTIYF. The CDR3 coding sequence is TGTGCCAGCAGCGTAGACGGTTTCGCGGGAAACACCATATATTTT.

This clonotype has at least ten counts. This chain joins TRBV9 and TRBJ2-3, with 7 bases fitting TRBD1. The trim removed 3 bases at V and 4 bases at J, leaving 14 bases unmatched. Germline assignment: CDR1 SGDLS and CDR2 YYNGEE. The CDR3 sequence is 17 residues long. CDR3 nucleotides: TGTGCCAGCAGCGCCGTCGGGACAGTAGGGCGACCAGATACGCAGTATTTT. This gives the protein CASSAVGTVGRPDTQYF.

This clonotype has ten or more counts. The J gene is TRBJ1-5, the V gene TRBV9; 9 bases match TRBD1. The CDR3 totals 16 residues. Germline CDR1 is SGDLS and CDR2 is YYNGEE. J gave up 0 bases and V 0 bases, and 1 base lay outside the gene matches. Here the CDR3 reads CASSVGTGDSNQPQHF. CDR3 bases: TGTGCCAGCAGCGTAGGGACAGGGGATAGCAATCAGCCCCAGCATTTT.

This clonotype was counted many times. V gene TRBV9 combines with J gene TRBJ2-2, with 10 bases fitting TRBD1. CDR1 is SGDLS and CDR2 is YYNGEE in the germline V gene. The CDR3 has 16 amino acids. The junction had 7 bases not matched to a gene; V was cut back by 4 bases and J by 4 bases. As DNA, the CDR3 is TGTGCCAGCAGCCGGACAGGGGGAATGGTCACCGGGGAGCTGTTTTTT. It encodes CASSRTGGMVTGELFF.

This clonotype was observed many times. V and J are TRBV9 and TRBJ2-1; 7 bases line up with TRBD2. The germline V gene encodes CDR1 SGDLS and CDR2 YYNGEE. The V and J ends lost 4 bases and 12 bases, in that order; junction bases with no gene match: 10. The CDR3 loop spans 13 amino acids. The CDR3 DNA reads as TGTGCCAGCAGCCCAGAGCGGGAACGGGGGCAGTTCTTC. This codes for CASSPERERGQFF.

This clonotype was recorded at least ten times. The chain uses TRBV9 and TRBJ2-1; a weak D match, TRBD1 (6 bases). This CDR3 contains 18 residues. Trimming took 4 bases from V and 5 from J, leaving 25 bases between them. Looked up from germline, CDR1 is SGDLS and CDR2 is YYNGEE. The CDR3: CASSPRRWGQRSDNEQFF. The CDR3 DNA reads TGTGCCAGCAGCCCCCGCCGTTGGGGACAAAGATCAGACAATGAGCAGTTCTTC. Drawing the rest from reference TRBV9 and TRBJ2-1, the complete variable domain is DSGVTQTPKHLITATGQRVTLRCSPRSGDLSVYWYQQSLDQGLQFLIQYYNGEERAKGNILERFSAQQFPDLHSELNLSSLELGDSALYFCASSPRRWGQRSDNEQFFGPGTRLTVL.

The sample holds many counts of this clonotype. The chain recombines TRBV9 with TRBJ2-2; no clear D. Germline CDR1 is SGDLS and CDR2 is YYNGEE. The CDR3 loop spans 14 amino acids. Trimming shortened V by 4 bases and J by 5 bases, and 12 bases separated the two germline ends. CDR3 loop: CASSTLSFTGELFF. CDR3 bases: TGTGCCAGCAGCACTCTGTCGTTTACCGGGGAGCTGTTTTTT.

This clonotype was detected ten times or more. This sequence joins TRBV9 and TRBJ2-7; 10 bases align to TRBD2. This CDR3 comprises 16 residues. J gave up 2 bases and V 3 bases, and 8 bases lay outside the gene matches. Germline CDR1 and CDR2: SGDLS and YYNGEE. The CDR3 here is CASSAHPGLATYEQYF. CDR3 DNA sequence: TGTGCCAGCAGCGCCCACCCGGGACTAGCGACCTACGAGCAGTACTTC.